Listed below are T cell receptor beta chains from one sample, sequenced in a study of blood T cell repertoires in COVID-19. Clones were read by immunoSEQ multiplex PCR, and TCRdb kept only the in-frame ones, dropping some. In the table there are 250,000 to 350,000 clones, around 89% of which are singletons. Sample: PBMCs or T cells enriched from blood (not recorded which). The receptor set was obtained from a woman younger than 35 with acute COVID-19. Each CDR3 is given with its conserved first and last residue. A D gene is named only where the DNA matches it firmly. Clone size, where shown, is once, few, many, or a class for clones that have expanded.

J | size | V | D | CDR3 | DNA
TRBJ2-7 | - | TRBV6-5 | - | CASSPTGSYEQYF | TGTGCCAGCAGTCCGACAGGATCCTACGAGCAGTACTTC
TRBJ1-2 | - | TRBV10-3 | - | CAISESSGVSYGYTF | TGTGCCATCAGTGAGTCCTCGGGGGTCTCCTATGGCTACACCTTC
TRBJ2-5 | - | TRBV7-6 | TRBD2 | CASSLEASGNQETQYF | TGTGCCAGCAGCTTAGAGGCTAGCGGGAACCAAGAGACCCAGTACTTC
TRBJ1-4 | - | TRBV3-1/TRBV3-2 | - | CASSQRGGQSEKLFF | TGTGCCAGCAGCCAAAGAGGGGGACAAAGTGAAAAACTGTTTTTT
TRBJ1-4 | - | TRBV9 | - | CASSASGDSNEKLFF | TGTGCCAGCAGCGCGTCAGGGGATTCTAATGAAAAACTGTTTTTT
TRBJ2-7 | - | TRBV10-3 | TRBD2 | CAISAFARDYSYEQYF | TGTGCCATCAGTGCTTTCGCCCGGGACTACTCCTACGAGCAGTACTTC
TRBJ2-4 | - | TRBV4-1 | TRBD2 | CASSHMEWGSGRIGQNIQYF | TGCGCCAGCAGCCATATGGAATGGGGTAGCGGGAGAATCGGGCAAAACATTCAGTACTTC
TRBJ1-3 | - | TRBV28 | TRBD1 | CASSLLPPGQGVGNTIYF | TGTGCCAGCAGTTTACTTCCTCCGGGACAGGGGGTGGGAAACACCATATATTTT
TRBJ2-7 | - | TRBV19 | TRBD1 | CASSSLPGQIHEQYF | TGTGCCAGTAGTTCCCTTCCGGGACAGATACACGAGCAGTACTTC
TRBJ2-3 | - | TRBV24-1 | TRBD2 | CATSDPTGLAGESTDTQYF | TGTGCCACCAGTGACCCCACGGGACTAGCGGGAGAATCGACAGATACGCAGTATTTT
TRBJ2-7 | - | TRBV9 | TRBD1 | CASSVQLGQGADEQYF | TGTGCCAGCAGCGTACAGTTAGGACAGGGGGCTGACGAGCAGTACTTC
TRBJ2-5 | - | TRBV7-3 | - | CASSPGSETQYF | TGTGCCAGCTCCCCAGGTTCAGAGACCCAGTACTTC
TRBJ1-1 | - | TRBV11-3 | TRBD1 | CASSSGYGTAGNTEAFF | TGTGCCAGCAGCTCAGGGTACGGGACAGCCGGAAACACTGAAGCTTTCTTT
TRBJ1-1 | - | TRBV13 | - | CASSRQGTLMNTEAFF | TGTGCCAGCAGCCGGCAGGGAACCCTCATGAACACTGAAGCTTTCTTT
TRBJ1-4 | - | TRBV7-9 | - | CASRMAGSNEKLFF | TGTGCCAGCAGGATGGCAGGGTCGAATGAAAAACTGTTTTTT
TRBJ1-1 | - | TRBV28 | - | CASRRQTVNTEAFF | TGTGCCAGCAGGCGACAGACAGTGAACACTGAAGCTTTCTTT
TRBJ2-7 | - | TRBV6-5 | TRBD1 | CASSRSGTGFYEQYF | TGTGCCAGCAGCCGTTCAGGGACAGGGTTCTACGAGCAGTACTTC
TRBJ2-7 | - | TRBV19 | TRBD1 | CASRHTGGTGQYF | TGTGCCAGTAGGCACACAGGGGGGACAGGGCAGTACTTC
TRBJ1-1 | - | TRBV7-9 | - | CASSPDTEAFF | TGTGCCAGCAGCCCGGACACTGAAGCTTTCTTT
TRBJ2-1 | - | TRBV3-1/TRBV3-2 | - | CASSLSGYEQFF | TGTGCCAGCAGCTTATCAGGGTATGAGCAGTTCTTC
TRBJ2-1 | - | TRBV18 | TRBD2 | CASSPGLARNEQFF | TGTGCCAGCTCTCCGGGACTAGCGCGCAATGAGCAGTTCTTC
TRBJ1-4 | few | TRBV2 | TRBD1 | CASSVQGGDEKLFF | TGTGCCAGCAGCGTACAGGGGGGAGATGAAAAACTGTTTTTT
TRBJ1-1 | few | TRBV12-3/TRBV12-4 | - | CASSLGASTEAFF | TGTGCCAGCAGTTTAGGGGCTTCCACTGAAGCTTTCTTT
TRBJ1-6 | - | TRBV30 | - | CAWSVLGDIHEDSPLHF | TGTGCCTGGAGTGTACTCGGGGACATCCACGAGGATTCACCCCTCCACTTT
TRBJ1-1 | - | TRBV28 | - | CASSLRFGPNTEAFF | TGTGCCAGCAGTTTAAGGTTTGGGCCGAACACTGAAGCTTTCTTT
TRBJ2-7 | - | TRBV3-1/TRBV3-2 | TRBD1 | CASSRDRGEQYF | TGTGCCAGCAGCAGGGACAGGGGCGAGCAGTACTTC
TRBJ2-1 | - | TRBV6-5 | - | CASIGRSSYNEQFF | TGTGCCAGCATCGGCAGGTCCTCCTACAATGAGCAGTTCTTC
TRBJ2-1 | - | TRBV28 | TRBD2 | CASSQSGTSYNEQFF | TGTGCCAGCAGTCAAAGCGGGACTTCCTACAATGAGCAGTTCTTC
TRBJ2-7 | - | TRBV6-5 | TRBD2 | CASSYSGTSGSYEQYF | TGTGCCAGCAGTTACTCGGGGACTAGCGGCTCCTACGAGCAGTACTTC
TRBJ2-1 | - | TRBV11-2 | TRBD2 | CASSPLAGAHNEQFF | TGTGCCAGCAGCCCGCTAGCGGGCGCTCACAATGAGCAGTTCTTC
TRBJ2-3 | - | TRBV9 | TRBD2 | CASSGLSGSPPTDTQYF | TGTGCCAGCAGCGGACTTAGCGGGAGCCCCCCCACAGATACGCAGTATTTT
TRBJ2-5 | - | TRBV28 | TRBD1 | CASSLTGGTQYF | TGTGCCAGCAGTTTAACAGGGGGCACCCAGTACTTC
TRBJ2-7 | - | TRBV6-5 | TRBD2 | CASSYSLAGGNEQYF | TGTGCCAGCAGTTACTCCCTAGCGGGAGGAAACGAGCAGTACTTC
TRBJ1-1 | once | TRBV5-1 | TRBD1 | CASSLGTGRVAEAFF | TGCGCCAGCAGCTTGGGGACAGGGAGGGTGGCTGAAGCTTTCTTT
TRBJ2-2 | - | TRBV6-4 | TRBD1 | CASSSDRGDTGELFF | TGTGCCAGCAGTTCCGACAGGGGGGACACCGGGGAGCTGTTTTTT
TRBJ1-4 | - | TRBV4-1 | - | CASSQDGAGDEKLFF | TGCGCCAGCAGCCAAGATGGGGCTGGTGATGAAAAACTGTTTTTT